The 27 T cell receptor beta chains below come from one sample, sequenced in a study of shared clonotypes between healthy human individuals (dated by TCRdb to 2020 to 2022). Receptor amplification or capture employed the immunoSEQ multiplex PCR assay. In TCRdb, the immuneACCESS table is reduced to in-frame sequences with V and J assigned. These tables do not hold every clone; where another copy was compared, an unresolved V gene accounts for under half, and the others remain unexplained. Within this sample are 2 million to 2.5 million clones, with 93% of them counted one time only. Around 0.37% of the sample rests with the top ten. Sequencing used naive CD4+ T cells from PBMCs. In light of the paper, this sample's cell subset or site label describes: CD45RA+ positively selected. These receptors were collected from a man younger than 35 in good health. Some clones in this sample may be carry-over from other donors' samples.

This clone has more than one count but fewer than ten. The chain employs TRBV9 and TRBJ1-1; D gene uncertain. CDR1 is SGDLS, CDR2 YYNGEE, per germline. V was cut by 3 bases and J by 4 bases, with 16 bases left in between. CDR3 length equals 15 residues. CDR3 sequence reads: CASSADPLLGTEAFF. The CDR3 bases are TGTGCCAGCAGCGCTGACCCCCTTTTGGGCACTGAAGCTTTCTTT.

This clone was counted a single time. The chain combines TRBV27 with TRBJ1-2, with D perhaps TRBD1 (6 bases). The V gene's germline CDR1 is MNHEY and CDR2 SMNVEV (reference sequence). The ends were cut back, 3 bases at V and 4 bases at J, with 9 bases in the middle. The CDR3 runs to 13 residues. The CDR3 is CASSFVGGYGYTF. The CDR3 region has the DNA TGTGCCAGCAGTTTTGTAGGGGGCTATGGCTACACCTTC.

On this clone itself: At one end the junction does not follow the germline gene, possibly because of a read error. V gene TRBV10-3 combines with J gene TRBJ2-1; 7 positions match TRBD1. CDR1 and CDR2 from the germline V gene are ENHRY and SYGVKD. The CDR3 covers 16 residues. The CDR3 reads CASSYSGTEAYNEQFF. CDR3 in DNA: TGTGCCAGCAGTTATTCCGGGACAGAAGCCTACAATGAGCAGTTCTTC.

The V gene is TRBV27, the J gene TRBJ1-4; 8 bases are a match to TRBD1. The CDR3 length is 13 residues. J lost 8 bases, V lost 4 bases, and 3 bases had no gene match. CDR1 is MNHEY, CDR2 SMNVEV, per germline (reference sequence). CDR3: CASSSQGAEKLFF. The CDR3 DNA is TGTGCCAGCAGTTCCCAGGGGGCGGAAAAACTGTTTTTT.

Here the CDR3 reads CASKVYGTGDADTQYF. In nucleotides, the CDR3 is TGTGCCAGCAAGGTATACGGGACAGGGGACGCAGATACGCAGTATTTT. The J gene is TRBJ2-3, the V gene TRBV27; 10 positions match TRBD1. The germline gives CDR1 MNHEY, CDR2 SMNVEV (reference sequence). The CDR3 has 16 amino acids. With V trimmed by 7 bases and J by 4 bases, 11 bases remained unmatched.

This rearrangement joins TRBV29-1 to TRBJ2-7, with a possible D match to TRBD1 (5 bases). The V gene's germline CDR1 is SQVTM and CDR2 ANQGSEA. Trimming removed 4 bases at V and 2 bases at J, with 12 bases between. The CDR3 has 13 residues. The CDR3 reads CSVGTGRTYEQYF. The DNA for the CDR3 is TGCAGCGTTGGAACAGGCAGGACCTACGAGCAGTACTTC.

A note on this clone: Distinct nucleotide sequences in the sample also encode this CDR3. The chain is built from TRBV18 and TRBJ1-5; D is possibly TRBD1 (5 bases). Germline V CDR1 and CDR2: KGHSH, LQKENI. This CDR3 region has 13 residues. Trimming left V 6 bases short and J 3 bases short, with 9 bases between. DNA of the CDR3: TGTGCCAGCTCGCGGGGGTCCAATCAGCCCCAGCATTTT. It specifies CASSRGSNQPQHF.

The CDR3 sequence is CASSALAGVEQFF. The CDR3 nucleotides read TGTGCCAGCAGCGCCCTAGCGGGGGTGGAGCAGTTCTTC. V is TRBV11-1 and J is TRBJ2-1; 10 bases fit TRBD2. V trimming: 5 bases; J trimming: 10 bases; junction bases outside the gene matches: 5. Per the germline V gene, CDR1 is SGHAT and CDR2 is FQDESV (reference sequence). There are 13 residues in the CDR3.

The genes are TRBV18 and TRBJ1-2, with unresolved D. Trimming took 3 bases from V and 8 from J, leaving 13 bases between them. CDR3 length equals 13 residues. Germline values: CDR1 KGHSH, CDR2 LQKENI. This CDR3 is CASSPGSFIGYTF. The CDR3, as DNA: TGTGCCAGCTCACCGGGCAGCTTCATCGGCTACACCTTC.

This chain links TRBV6-6 with TRBJ2-5, with 9 bases fitting TRBD1. The DNA end lines up better with TRBJ2-7; the J call may be wrong. The CDR3 spans 15 residues. Germline V lookup: CDR1 MNHNY, CDR2 SVGAGI (reference sequence). CDR3 sequence (DNA): TGTGCCAGCAGTTTCCCCGGGACAGGGTCCTACGAGCAGTACTTC. It translates to CASSFPGTGSYEQYF.

The V call is TRBV6-5, the J call TRBJ2-7; weak D call: TRBD1 (5 bases). The germline V gene encodes CDR1 MNHEY and CDR2 SVGAGI. The CDR3 is 13 residues long. V was cut by 0 bases and J by 6 bases, with 9 bases left in between. The CDR3 spells CASSYSAQGEQYF. For the CDR3, the DNA is TGTGCCAGCAGTTACTCGGCTCAGGGCGAGCAGTACTTC.

The chain couples TRBV6-1 to TRBJ2-1; 8 bases fit TRBD2. The V and J ends lost 3 bases and 9 bases, in that order; junction bases with no gene match: 7. Germline lookup yields CDR1 MNHNS and CDR2 SASEGT. The CDR3 runs 14 residues. CDR3 in DNA: TGTGCCAGCAGTGAGACCGGGACTAGACCTGAGCAGTTCTTC. As protein: CASSETGTRPEQFF.

This clone occurred once. As DNA, the CDR3 is TGTGCCAGCAGTTACTCAAAGGGTTTTGGTGAAGCTTTCTTT. Translating it yields CASSYSKGFGEAFF. The rearrangement joins TRBV6-5 to TRBJ1-1, with unresolved D. V lost 0 bases and J lost 7, with 12 bases in between. The CDR3 is made up of 14 amino acids. The germline V gene encodes CDR1 MNHEY and CDR2 SVGAGI.

The rearrangement joins TRBV6-1 to TRBJ2-2, with 8 bases fitting TRBD1. Per the germline V gene, CDR1 is MNHNS and CDR2 is SASEGT. The CDR3 covers 15 residues. Trimming at V came to 6 bases and at J to 3 bases, leaving 6 bases not matched to a gene. The CDR3 sequence: CASRRTGLYTGELFF. The CDR3 DNA reads as TGTGCCAGCAGGCGGACAGGGCTATACACCGGGGAGCTGTTTTTT.

This rearrangement joins TRBV28 to TRBJ2-7; D unresolved. Germline CDR1 and CDR2: MDHEN and SYDVKM. Trimming took 4 bases from V and 2 from J, leaving 15 bases between them. The CDR3 sequence is 15 residues long. CDR3 sequence (DNA): TGTGCCAGCAGTTCCGAAGGTCTAGGACCCTACGAGCAGTACTTC. It translates to CASSSEGLGPYEQYF.

The chain is built from TRBV18 and TRBJ2-1; a possible D gene is TRBD2 (5 bases). CDR3 length: 13 amino acids. V shed 4 bases and J shed 7 bases, with 11 bases lying between them. Germline values: CDR1 KGHSH, CDR2 LQKENI. The CDR3 DNA is TGTGCCAGCTCACTCGTGACTACTAATGAGCAGTTCTTC. The encoded protein is CASSLVTTNEQFF.

As for this clone: Other DNA sequences from this sample encode an identical CDR3 as well. This chain joins TRBV28 and TRBJ2-3; tentatively, D is TRBD1 or TRBD2 (5 bases each). CDR3 size: 13 residues. Germline V lookup: CDR1 MDHEN, CDR2 SYDVKM. V gave up 5 bases and J gave up 3 bases, with 9 bases separating them. CDR3 in DNA: TGTGCCAGCAGTCGAGGGACGACAGATACGCAGTATTTT. Its translation is CASSRGTTDTQYF.

The chain joins TRBV6-5 to TRBJ2-3; 11 positions match TRBD2. V shed 4 bases, J shed 2 bases, and the junction held 2 bases outside the gene matches. The germline gives CDR1 MNHEY, CDR2 SVGAGI. The CDR3 covers 15 residues. Written as DNA, the CDR3 is TGTGCCAGCAGTTTAGCGGGAGGGAACACAGATACGCAGTATTTT. The encoded protein is CASSLAGGNTDTQYF.

This chain joins TRBV2 and TRBJ1-4; the D is unclear. V lost 6 bases to trimming and J lost 4 bases, with 12 bases between them. The CDR3 totals 14 residues. CDR1 and CDR2 from the germline V gene are SNHLY and FYNNEI. The CDR3 DNA is TGTGCCAGCAGCCCCGGACGGATTAATGAAAAACTGTTTTTT. It specifies CASSPGRINEKLFF.

The chain links TRBV27 to TRBJ2-5, with D hard to call. The CDR3 covers 16 residues. The germline CDR1 and CDR2 sequences are MNHEY and SMNVEV (reference sequence). Trimming took off 6 bases at V and 1 base at J, with 18 bases between the two ends. The CDR3: CASSPLSVLAQETQYF. The CDR3 bases are TGTGCCAGCAGCCCCCTTTCAGTTTTAGCCCAAGAGACCCAGTACTTC.

This chain joins TRBV19 and TRBJ2-4, with 9 bases that match TRBD1. The CDR3 sequence is 16 residues long. Germline V lookup: CDR1 LNHDA, CDR2 SQIVND (reference sequence). V gave up 4 bases and J gave up 0 bases; unmatched junction bases: 4. The CDR3 region has the DNA TGTGCCAGTAGTACGCGGACAGGGGTAGCCAAAAACATTCAGTACTTC. Its protein product is CASSTRTGVAKNIQYF. The full variable domain, in which reference TRBV19 and TRBJ2-4 provide the parts outside the CDR3, is DGGITQSPKYLFRKEGQNVTLSCEQNLNHDAMYWYRQDPGQGLRLIYYSQIVNDFQKGDIAEGYSVSREKKESFPLTVTSAQKNPTAFYLCASSTRTGVAKNIQYFGAGTRLSVL.

This clone was seen a single time. This chain uses TRBV27 with TRBJ2-5, with D unclear. V was clipped by 5 bases and J by 0 bases, with 13 bases between them. Germline CDR1 and CDR2: MNHEY and SMNVEV (reference sequence). This CDR3 spans 15 amino acids. The CDR3 here is CASSRGRTYQETQYF. CDR3 in DNA: TGTGCCAGCAGTCGTGGGCGGACCTACCAAGAGACCCAGTACTTC.

V is TRBV4-1 and J is TRBJ2-7; 7 nucleotides line up with TRBD2. Germline V lookup: CDR1 MGHRA, CDR2 YSYEKL. The CDR3 covers 15 residues. The trim removed 1 base at V and 3 bases at J, leaving 6 bases unmatched. CDR3 loop: CASSQVPSGNYEQYF. For the CDR3, the DNA is TGCGCCAGCAGCCAAGTTCCTAGCGGAAACTACGAGCAGTACTTC.

This chain connects TRBV7-9 to TRBJ2-1; the D is unclear. This CDR3 is built from 12 residues. CDR1 and CDR2 (germline): SEHNR, FQNEAQ (reference sequence). Trimming left V 3 bases short and J 8 bases short, with 8 bases between. The DNA of the CDR3 is TGTGCCAGCAGCTTGTACGGTTATGAGCAGTTCTTC. Protein product: CASSLYGYEQFF.

This clone was recorded only once. The chain carries TRBV5-1 and TRBJ2-4, with unresolved D. The CDR3 length is 14 residues. Trimming stripped 0 bases from V and 8 bases from J, with 12 bases between. Looked up from germline, CDR1 is SGHRS and CDR2 is YFSETQ. The CDR3 reads CASSLATEGHIQYF. The CDR3 DNA sequence: TGCGCCAGCAGCTTGGCCACGGAAGGGCACATTCAGTACTTC.

The chain links TRBV6-5 to TRBJ2-1; D call uncertain. Looked up from germline, CDR1 is MNHEY and CDR2 is SVGAGI. There are 15 residues in the CDR3. With 5 bases removed from V and 0 bases from J, the gap between germline ends came to 11 bases. The CDR3 loop reads CASSRKAPSYNEQFF. As DNA, the CDR3 is TGTGCCAGCAGTCGAAAGGCCCCCTCCTACAATGAGCAGTTCTTC.

The rearrangement links TRBV4-2 to TRBJ2-2; D may be TRBD1 or TRBD2 (5 bases each). V gave up 0 bases and J gave up 0 bases, with 14 bases separating them. The germline gives CDR1 LGHNA, CDR2 YNFKEQ. This CDR3 is built from 18 residues. This CDR3 is CASSQDFRDASNTGELFF. CDR3 nucleotide sequence: TGTGCCAGCAGCCAAGATTTCCGGGACGCATCGAACACCGGGGAGCTGTTTTTT.